Sequencing of this T cell receptor beta chain was carried out in a study of neurological immune-mediated disorders. Germline V gene lookup returns CDR1 ENHRY and CDR2 SYGVKD. The CDR3 is 13 amino acids. The trim removed 11 bases at V and 7 bases at J, leaving 8 bases unmatched. TCRdb recomputed calls from the 5' RACE reads with MiXCR, one row per CDR3 protein. The table shows approximately 59,000 distinct CDR3 sequences, with over 5% occurring only once. This clonotype was counted only a few times. The sequenced material came from PBMCs. The sequence was obtained from a human donor with multiple sclerosis. The donor label of this sample is uncertain. The chain combines TRBV10-3 with TRBJ1-6, with 7 bases aligning to TRBD1. This CDR3 is CAARQGDNSPLHF. Here the CDR3 DNA reads TGTGCCGCCCGACAGGGTGACAATTCACCCCTCCACTTT.